This TCR beta chain was captured in a study of T cells after yellow fever vaccination. With respect to this clonotype: As yet, its antigen is unknown.

Each CDR3 protein is one row after TCRdb ran MiXCR on the 5' RACE reads. The sample includes 620,000 or so distinct CDR3 sequences, 17% of them seen just once. Study-level points and caveats: In FACS-sorted repertoires, abundant clonotypes from the bulk population could appear as contaminants.

V was clipped by 0 bases and J by 8 bases, with 13 bases between them. Germline V CDR1 and CDR2: LGHNA, YSLEER. The CDR3 totals 15 residues. The TCR comes from a man between 18 and 35 years old who received the YFV17D yellow fever vaccine. The sequences come from PBMCs, collected about 5 days after the first yellow fever vaccination. This rearrangement joins TRBV4-3 to TRBJ1-4; possible D gene TRBD1, 6 bases. This CDR3 reads CASSQDGGREEKLFF. In DNA, the CDR3 is TGCGCCAGCAGCCAAGATGGGGGCCGAGAAGAAAAACTGTTTTTT.